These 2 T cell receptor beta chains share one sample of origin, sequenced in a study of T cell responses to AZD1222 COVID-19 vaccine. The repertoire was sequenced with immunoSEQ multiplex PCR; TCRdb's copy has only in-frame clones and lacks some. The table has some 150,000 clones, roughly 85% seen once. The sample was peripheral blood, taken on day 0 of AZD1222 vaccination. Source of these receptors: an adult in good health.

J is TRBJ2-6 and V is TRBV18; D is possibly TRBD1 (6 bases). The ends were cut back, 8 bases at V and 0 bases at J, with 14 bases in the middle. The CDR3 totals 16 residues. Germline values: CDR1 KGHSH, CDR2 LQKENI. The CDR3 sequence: CASPKDSISGANVLTF. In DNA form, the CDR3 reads TGTGCCAGCCCAAAGGACAGTATCTCTGGGGCCAACGTCCTGACTTTC. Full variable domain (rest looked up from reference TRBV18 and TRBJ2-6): NAGVMQNPRHLVRRRGQEARLRCSPMKGHSHVYWYRQLPEEGLKFMVYLQKENIIDESGMPKERFSAEFPKEGPSILRIQQVVRGDSAAYFCASPKDSISGANVLTFGAGSRLTVL.

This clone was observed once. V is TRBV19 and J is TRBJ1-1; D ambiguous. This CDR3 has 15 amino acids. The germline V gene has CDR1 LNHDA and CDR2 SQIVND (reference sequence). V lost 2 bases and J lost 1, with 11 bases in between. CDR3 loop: CASSIYNRPNTEAFF. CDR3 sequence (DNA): TGTGCCAGTAGTATATATAACAGACCGAACACTGAAGCTTTCTTT.